This T cell receptor beta chain was sequenced in a study of T cells in Graves' hyperthyroidism and ophthalmopathy. This clonotype was seen more than once but under ten times. Its target is unknown. A read error may account for a junction end that differs from germline. The CDR3 loop spans 14 amino acids. Looked up from germline, CDR1 is LGHNA and CDR2 is YNFKEQ. Amplification of TCR beta CDR3 regions was performed using RNA transcripts as template. Using the HTBI primer set, a first-round RT-PCR was run on the TCR CDR3. TCRdb reprocessed the multiplex PCR reads via MiXCR and lists one record per CDR3 protein. In the table there are around 240,000 distinct CDR3 sequences, approximately 14% of which are singletons. Overall study results and limits: Most thyroid-expanded clonotypes above 0.001 were also found in blood.

The source is a woman between 35 and 50 years old with Graves' hyperthyroidism that later progressed to Graves' ophthalmopathy. V gene TRBV4-2 combines with J gene TRBJ2-5; D possibly uses TRBD1 or TRBD2 (5 bases each). Material for sequencing was blood. The CDR3 bases are TGTGCCAGCAGCCAAGATCTGCAACGCCCCGGGACGGACTTC. Protein: CASSQDLQRPGTDF.